This T cell receptor beta chain was identified in a study of PD-L1 blockade in urothelial cancer. Across the whole study: Blood samples contained a median around 130,000 T cells.

The CDR3 spans 14 residues. The V end lost 3 bases, the J end lost 6 bases, and 12 bases lay between the germline ends. Looked up from germline, CDR1 is MDHEN and CDR2 is SYDVKM. Noted time point: peripheral blood 6 weeks after treatment start. Method: immunoSEQ multiplex PCR; TCRdb's copy keeps in-frame clones and lacks some. The sample consists of 35,000 or so clones, about 80% of them appearing once. V is TRBV28 and J is TRBJ2-4; TRBD1 might be the D (5 bases). This TCR was sampled from a man aged 35-49 years with urothelial cancer. The sample was PBMCs, taken around atezolizumab (anti-PD-L1) treatment. The CDR3 bases are TGTGCCAGCAGTTTCCAGCGACAGTTAAACATTCAGTACTTC. It specifies CASSFQRQLNIQYF.